This entry concerns a single TCR beta chain. This table comes from immunoSEQ multiplex PCR, and its TCRdb copy is limited to in-frame clones, with some not included. The table has 200,000 to 300,000 clones, just under 85% seen once. The data were taken from a study of blood T cell repertoires in COVID-19. Per germline, CDR1 SGHVS and CDR2 FNYEAQ. This CDR3 has 18 residues. V lost 3 bases and J lost 5; bases outside the gene matches: 10. The sample comprised peripheral blood. The V call is TRBV7-6, the J call TRBJ2-3; TRBD2 matches at 14 bases. The clonotype was recovered from a woman aged 60-75 years with active or convalescent COVID-19. The CDR3 loop reads CASSLKFRLAGGGDTQYF. Written as DNA, the CDR3 is TGTGCCAGCAGCTTGAAATTCCGACTAGCGGGGGGGGGAGATACGCAGTATTTT.